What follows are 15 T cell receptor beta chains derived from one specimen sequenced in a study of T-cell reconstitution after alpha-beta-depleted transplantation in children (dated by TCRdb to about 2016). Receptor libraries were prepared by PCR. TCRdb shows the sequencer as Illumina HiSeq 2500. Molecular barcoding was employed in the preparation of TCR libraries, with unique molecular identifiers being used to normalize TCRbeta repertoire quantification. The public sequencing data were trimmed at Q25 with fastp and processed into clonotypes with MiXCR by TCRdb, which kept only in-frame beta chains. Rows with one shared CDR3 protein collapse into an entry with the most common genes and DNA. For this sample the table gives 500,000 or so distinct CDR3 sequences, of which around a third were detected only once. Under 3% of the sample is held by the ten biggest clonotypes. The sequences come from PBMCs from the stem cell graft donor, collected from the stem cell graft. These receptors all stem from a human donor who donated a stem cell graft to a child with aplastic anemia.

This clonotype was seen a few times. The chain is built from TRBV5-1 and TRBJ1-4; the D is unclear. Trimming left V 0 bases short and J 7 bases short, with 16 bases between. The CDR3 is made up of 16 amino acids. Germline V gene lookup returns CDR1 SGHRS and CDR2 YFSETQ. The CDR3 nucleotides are TGCGCCAGCAGCTTGGTCCGGGCAGGTTCAGGTGAAAAACTGTTTTTT. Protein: CASSLVRAGSGEKLFF.

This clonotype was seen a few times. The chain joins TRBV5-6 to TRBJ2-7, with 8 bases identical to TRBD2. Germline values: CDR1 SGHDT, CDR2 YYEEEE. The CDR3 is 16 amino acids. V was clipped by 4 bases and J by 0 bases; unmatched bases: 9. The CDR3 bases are TGTGCCAGCAGCCCCGGGACTAGGACTGGCTCCTACGAGCAGTACTTC. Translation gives CASSPGTRTGSYEQYF.

The chain's CDR3 is CAWSVLGLGTGELFF. The CDR3 region has the DNA TGTGCCTGGAGTGTTCTGGGGCTAGGCACCGGGGAGCTGTTTTTT. V gene TRBV30 combines with J gene TRBJ2-2; D might be TRBD1 (5 bases). This CDR3 spans 15 amino acids. Trimming shortened V by 0 bases and J by 4 bases, and 12 bases separated the two germline ends. Germline V gene data show CDR1 as GTSNPN and CDR2 as SVGIG (reference sequence).

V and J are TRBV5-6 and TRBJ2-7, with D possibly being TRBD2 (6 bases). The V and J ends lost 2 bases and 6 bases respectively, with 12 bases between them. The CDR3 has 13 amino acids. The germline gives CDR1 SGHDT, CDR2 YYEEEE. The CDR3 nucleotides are TGTGCCAGCAGCTTTGGACTAATGGGCGAGCAGTACTTC. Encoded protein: CASSFGLMGEQYF.

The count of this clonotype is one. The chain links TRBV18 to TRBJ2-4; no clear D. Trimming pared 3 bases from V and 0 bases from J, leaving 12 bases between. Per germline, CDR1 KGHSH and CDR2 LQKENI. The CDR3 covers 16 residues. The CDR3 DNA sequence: TGTGCCAGCTCACCTTGGACGGAGCTAGCCAAAAACATTCAGTACTTC. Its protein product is CASSPWTELAKNIQYF.

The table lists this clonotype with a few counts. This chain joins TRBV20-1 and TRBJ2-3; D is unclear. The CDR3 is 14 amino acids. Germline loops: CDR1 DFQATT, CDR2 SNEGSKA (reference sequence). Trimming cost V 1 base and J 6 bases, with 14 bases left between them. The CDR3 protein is CSARAGAVGDTQYF. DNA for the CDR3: TGCAGTGCTAGAGCAGGAGCTGTGGGGGATACGCAGTATTTT.

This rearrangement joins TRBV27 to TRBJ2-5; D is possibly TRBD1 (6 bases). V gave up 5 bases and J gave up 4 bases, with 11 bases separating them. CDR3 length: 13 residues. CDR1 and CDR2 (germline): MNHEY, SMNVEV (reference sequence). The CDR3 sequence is CASSGQPSETQYF. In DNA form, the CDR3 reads TGTGCCAGCAGTGGACAGCCTTCAGAGACCCAGTACTTC.

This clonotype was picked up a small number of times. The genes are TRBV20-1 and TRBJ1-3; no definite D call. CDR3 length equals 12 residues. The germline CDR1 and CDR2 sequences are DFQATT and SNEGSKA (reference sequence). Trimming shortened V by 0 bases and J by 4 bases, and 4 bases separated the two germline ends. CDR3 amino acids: CSARDPGNTIYF. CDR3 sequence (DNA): TGCAGTGCTAGAGATCCCGGAAACACCATATATTTT.

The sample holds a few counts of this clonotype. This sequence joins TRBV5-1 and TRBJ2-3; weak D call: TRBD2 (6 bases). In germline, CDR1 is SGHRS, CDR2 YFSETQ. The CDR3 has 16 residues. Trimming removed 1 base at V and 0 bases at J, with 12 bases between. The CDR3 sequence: CASSLLGSTSTDTQYF. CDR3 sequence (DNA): TGCGCCAGCAGCTTGCTCGGGAGTACTAGCACAGATACGCAGTATTTT.

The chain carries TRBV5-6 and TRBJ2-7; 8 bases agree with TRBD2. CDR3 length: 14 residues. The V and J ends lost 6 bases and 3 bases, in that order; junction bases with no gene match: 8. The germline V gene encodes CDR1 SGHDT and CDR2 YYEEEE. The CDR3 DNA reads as TGTGCCAGCACCTTATTGGCGGGAGGCTACGAGCAGTACGTC. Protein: CASTLLAGGYEQYV.

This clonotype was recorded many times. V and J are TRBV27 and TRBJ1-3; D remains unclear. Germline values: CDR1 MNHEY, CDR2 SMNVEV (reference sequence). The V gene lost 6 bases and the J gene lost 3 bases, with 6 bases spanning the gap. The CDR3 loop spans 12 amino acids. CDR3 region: CASSPNGNTIYF. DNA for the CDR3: TGTGCCAGCAGCCCCAATGGAAACACCATATATTTT.

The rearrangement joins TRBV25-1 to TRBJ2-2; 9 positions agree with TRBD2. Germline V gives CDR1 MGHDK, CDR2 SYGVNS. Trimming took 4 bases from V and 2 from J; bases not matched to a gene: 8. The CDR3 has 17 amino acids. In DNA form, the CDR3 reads TGTGCCAGCAGTGTTCTTGGTAGCGGGAGAAACACCGGGGAGCTGTTTTTT. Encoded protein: CASSVLGSGRNTGELFF.

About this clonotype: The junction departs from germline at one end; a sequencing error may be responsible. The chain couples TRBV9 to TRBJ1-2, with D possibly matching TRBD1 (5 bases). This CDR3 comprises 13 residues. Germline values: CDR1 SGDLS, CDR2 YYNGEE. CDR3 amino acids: CASSTDQRGGTNF. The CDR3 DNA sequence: TGTGCCAGCAGCACCGATCAAAGGGGCGGAACGAACTTC.

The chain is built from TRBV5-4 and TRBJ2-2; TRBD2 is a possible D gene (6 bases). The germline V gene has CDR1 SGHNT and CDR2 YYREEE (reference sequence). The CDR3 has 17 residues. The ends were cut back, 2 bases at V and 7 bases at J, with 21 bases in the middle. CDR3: CASSFRQMAEGLGELFF. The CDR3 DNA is TGTGCCAGCAGCTTCCGACAGATGGCGGAGGGACTCGGGGAGCTGTTTTTT.

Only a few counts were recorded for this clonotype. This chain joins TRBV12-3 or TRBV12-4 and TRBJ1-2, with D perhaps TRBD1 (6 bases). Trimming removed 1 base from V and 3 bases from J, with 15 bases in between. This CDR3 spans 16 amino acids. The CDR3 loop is CASSLDGSGVYYGYTF. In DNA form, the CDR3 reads TGTGCCAGCAGTTTAGACGGGTCAGGGGTCTACTATGGCTACACCTTC.